A selection of T cell receptor beta chains follows, all from one sample in a study of cytomegalovirus exposure and HLA in healthy donors. Here immunoSEQ multiplex PCR was the method, and the copy in TCRdb shows in-frame clones only, minus some. Of roughly 190,000 clones detected, about 85% appear once; the ten largest clones hold roughly 10%. The specimen was PBMCs. The origin of the receptors is a woman between 50 and 59 years old in good health and CMV-seropositive. Each CDR3 is given with its conserved first and last residue. A D gene is named only where the DNA matches it firmly. Clone sizes are given selectively: once, few, many, or a class where the clone is expanded.

D	V	J	size	CDR3	DNA
-	TRBV6-1	TRBJ1-1	-	CASSETGWREAFF	TGTGCCAGCAGTGAAACGGGTTGGAGGGAAGCTTTCTTT
-	TRBV28	TRBJ1-4	-	CASSKRGRGLNEKLFF	TGTGCCAGCAGCAAACGAGGGAGGGGCCTTAATGAAAAACTGTTTTTT
-	TRBV18	TRBJ1-1	-	CASSTAGGGNTEAFF	TGTGCCAGCTCAACGGCGGGCGGGGGGAACACTGAAGCTTTCTTT
TRBD1	TRBV6-1	TRBJ2-7	-	CASRGDRVAYEQYF	TGTGCCAGCCGGGGGGACAGGGTTGCGTACGAGCAGTACTTC
-	TRBV6-5	TRBJ1-1	-	CASRQATLNTEAFF	TGTGCCTCACGACAGGCCACCCTGAACACTGAAGCTTTCTTT
-	TRBV5-4	TRBJ1-2	-	CASSLGLRDYGYTF	TGTGCCAGCAGCTTGGGCCTTCGGGACTATGGCTACACCTTC
-	TRBV21-1	TRBJ2-7	few	CASSKNRQARREQYF	TGTGCCAGCAGCAAGAACCGACAGGCCCGCCGCGAGCAGTACTTC
-	TRBV29-1	TRBJ1-1	once	CSVEAGTNTEAFF	TGCAGCGTTGAAGCAGGGACTAACACTGAAGCTTTCTTT
TRBD2	TRBV6-1	TRBJ2-3	-	CASSEGIAGGSTDTQYF	TGTGCCAGCAGTGAAGGGATAGCGGGGGGCTCGACAGATACGCAGTATTTT
-	TRBV6-1	TRBJ1-2	-	CASTQGGNNYGYTF	TGTGCCAGCACCCAGGGAGGTAATAACTATGGCTACACCTTC
TRBD2	TRBV5-8	TRBJ2-1	-	CASSPPLAGNYNEQFF	TGTGCCAGCAGCCCGCCCTTAGCGGGTAATTACAATGAGCAGTTCTTC
TRBD2	TRBV4-1	TRBJ2-3	once	CASSQEGILAGGSDTQYF	TGCGCCAGCAGCCAAGAGGGGATACTAGCGGGGGGTTCAGATACGCAGTATTTT
-	TRBV13	TRBJ1-2	-	CASSLAGTLGYTF	TGTGCCAGCAGCTTAGCAGGGACATTAGGCTACACCTTC
TRBD1	TRBV19	TRBJ2-2	-	CASRDRGTGELFF	TGTGCCAGTAGGGACAGGGGAACCGGGGAGCTGTTTTTT
TRBD1	TRBV4-1	TRBJ1-3	-	CASSQLGQASYAIYF	TGCGCCAGCAGCCAATTAGGACAGGCTTCGTATGCCATATATTTT
TRBD1	TRBV11-1	TRBJ2-3	-	CASSFQTGAEDTQYF	TGTGCCAGCAGCTTTCAGACAGGGGCGGAAGATACGCAGTATTTT